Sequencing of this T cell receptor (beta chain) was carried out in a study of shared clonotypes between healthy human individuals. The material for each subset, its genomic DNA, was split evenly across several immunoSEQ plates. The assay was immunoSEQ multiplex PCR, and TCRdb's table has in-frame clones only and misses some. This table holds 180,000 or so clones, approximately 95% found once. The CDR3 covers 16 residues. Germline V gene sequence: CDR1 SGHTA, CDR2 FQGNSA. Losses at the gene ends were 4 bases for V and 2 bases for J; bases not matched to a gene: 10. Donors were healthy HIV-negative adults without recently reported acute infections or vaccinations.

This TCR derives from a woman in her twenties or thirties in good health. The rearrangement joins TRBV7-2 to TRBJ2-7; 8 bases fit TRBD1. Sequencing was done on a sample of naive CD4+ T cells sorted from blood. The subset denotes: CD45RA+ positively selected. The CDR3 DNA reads TGTGCCAGCAGCTCAGCCACGGGACAGGCCGCCTACGAGCAGTACTTC. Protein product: CASSSATGQAAYEQYF.